What follows are 30 T cell receptor beta chains derived from one specimen sequenced in a study of blood T cell repertoires in COVID-19. Profiled with immunoSEQ multiplex PCR; TCRdb holds only in-frame clones, not every one. The data show approximately 250,000 clones, around 90% seen once. Sample: PBMCs or T cells enriched from blood (not recorded which). Receptors originate from a middle-aged man who had been exposed to COVID-19.

V gene TRBV19 combines with J gene TRBJ2-2; 9 bases are shared with TRBD1. CDR3 length: 13 amino acids. V was pared by 10 bases and J by 5 bases, with 5 bases of the junction left unmatched. Germline CDR1 is LNHDA and CDR2 is SQIVND (reference sequence). The CDR3: CATLTGGTGELFF. The CDR3 bases are TGTGCCACCCTGACAGGGGGTACCGGGGAGCTGTTTTTT.

The rearrangement links TRBV28 to TRBJ1-3, with D perhaps matching TRBD1 (6 bases). CDR3 size: 14 residues. V was clipped by 2 bases and J by 7 bases, with 12 bases between them. Germline CDR1 is MDHEN and CDR2 is SYDVKM. The CDR3 sequence: CASSLTGSRNTIYF. The CDR3 nucleotides read TGTGCCAGCAGTTTAACAGGGTCTCGCAACACCATATATTTT.

To note about this clone: Other nucleotide sequences from this sample produce the same CDR3. V is TRBV7-3 and J is TRBJ1-2, with 9 bases fitting TRBD1. The CDR3 has 12 amino acids. V lost 4 bases to trimming and J lost 9 bases; unmatched junction nucleotides: 3. Germline values: CDR1 SGHTA, CDR2 FQGTGA. The CDR3 protein is CASSSGTGSYTF. CDR3 nucleotide sequence: TGTGCCAGCAGCTCCGGGACAGGGAGCTACACCTTC.

The chain has TRBV7-2 and TRBJ2-1; D possibly corresponds to TRBD2 (6 bases). Germline loops: CDR1 SGHTA, CDR2 FQGNSA. The CDR3 has 15 amino acids. V lost 1 base to trimming and J lost 7 bases, with 14 bases between them. CDR3: CASSLDPLALNEQFF. The CDR3, as DNA: TGTGCCAGCAGCTTAGATCCGCTAGCGTTAAATGAGCAGTTCTTC.

The chain links TRBV4-1 to TRBJ2-7, with TRBD2 matching over 8 bases. This CDR3 has 16 residues. Trimming took 6 bases from V and 5 from J; bases not matched to a gene: 15. The germline gives CDR1 MGHRA, CDR2 YSYEKL. The CDR3: CASRGGAAGEFDEQYF. CDR3 nucleotide sequence: TGCGCCAGCAGGGGTGGGGCAGCGGGAGAATTCGACGAGCAGTACTTC.

The V and J genes are TRBV5-1 and TRBJ2-2, with D possibly being TRBD2 (6 bases). The CDR3 is made up of 16 amino acids. Germline CDR1 and CDR2: SGHRS and YFSETQ. V lost 0 bases and J 0 bases, leaving 9 bases between the germline ends. CDR3 sequence: CASSLARDSNTGELFF. DNA of the CDR3: TGCGCCAGCAGCTTGGCGCGGGATTCGAACACCGGGGAGCTGTTTTTT.

This chain uses TRBV3-1 (or the pseudogene TRBV3-2) with TRBJ2-5; 9 bases fit TRBD1. V was clipped by 1 base and J by 3 bases; unmatched bases: 6. CDR1 LGHDT and CDR2 YNNKEL come from the germline V gene (reference sequence). This CDR3 has 16 amino acids. The CDR3 DNA sequence: TGTGCCAGCAGCCAAGTAGGGACAGGGACCGAAGAGACCCAGTACTTC. Its translation: CASSQVGTGTEETQYF.

This rearrangement joins TRBV27 to TRBJ1-5; the D is unclear. The CDR3 extends over 13 amino acids. Germline CDR1 MNHEY, CDR2 SMNVEV (reference sequence). The V gene lost 5 bases and the J gene lost 5 bases, with 10 bases spanning the gap. CDR3 loop: CASSPSVDQPQHF. CDR3 nucleotide sequence: TGTGCCAGCAGTCCCTCGGTAGATCAGCCCCAGCATTTT.

V usage is TRBV18 and J usage is TRBJ1-5; 7 nucleotides agree with TRBD1. Looked up from germline, CDR1 is KGHSH and CDR2 is LQKENI. Trimming cost V 4 bases and J 4 bases; bases outside gene matches: 4. The CDR3 runs 14 residues. The CDR3 sequence: CASSQGARNQPQHF. The CDR3 DNA reads TGTGCCAGCTCACAGGGGGCGAGGAATCAGCCCCAGCATTTT.

This chain connects TRBV19 to TRBJ2-1; TRBD2 agrees at 7 bases. Germline V gene lookup returns CDR1 LNHDA and CDR2 SQIVND (reference sequence). Unmatched junction bases numbered 14, after V lost 3 bases and J lost 6 bases. The CDR3 is 17 residues long. CDR3 nucleotides: TGTGCCAGTAGTATCTCTCTCTCCAGCGGGGTTTTCAATGAGCAGTTCTTC. Its translation is CASSISLSSGVFNEQFF.

V is TRBV30 and J is TRBJ1-3, with D possibly TRBD1 on 6 matching bases. This CDR3 is 13 amino acids long. Germline assignment: CDR1 GTSNPN and CDR2 SVGIG (reference sequence). V lost 5 bases and J lost 3, with 11 bases in between. The CDR3: CAWVTGNGNTIYF. DNA of the CDR3: TGTGCCTGGGTTACAGGGAATGGAAACACCATATATTTT.

CDR3 DNA sequence: TGTGCCAGCAGCGCTTATCCTACGAACACCGGGGAGCTGTTTTTT. This gives the protein CASSAYPTNTGELFF. The rearrangement uses TRBV9 and TRBJ2-2, with D unclear. This CDR3 spans 15 amino acids. Trimming removed 3 bases at V and 0 bases at J, with 9 bases between. The germline gives CDR1 SGDLS, CDR2 YYNGEE.

The rearrangement links TRBV6-4 to TRBJ1-6; 7 bases fit TRBD1. Germline V gene sequence: CDR1 MRHNA, CDR2 SNTAGT. The trim removed 4 bases at V and 10 bases at J, leaving 10 bases unmatched. This CDR3 comprises 15 residues. CDR3 bases: TGTGCCAGCAGTGCCGAGGGGGCAGATATATCACCCCTCCACTTT. Protein sequence: CASSAEGADISPLHF.

The chain carries TRBV6-1 and TRBJ1-2; 8 bases line up with TRBD1. This CDR3 comprises 14 residues. Germline lookup yields CDR1 MNHNS and CDR2 SASEGT. The trim removed 2 bases at V and 6 bases at J, leaving 5 bases unmatched. The CDR3 DNA sequence: TGTGCCAGCAGTGAACTTCAGGGGGCGGATGGCTACACCTTC. Amino acids: CASSELQGADGYTF.

The chain is built from TRBV4-1 and TRBJ1-5; D is perhaps TRBD1 (5 bases). The V and J ends lost 1 base and 3 bases respectively, with 7 bases between them. CDR1 is MGHRA and CDR2 is YSYEKL in the germline V gene. The CDR3 extends over 14 amino acids. The CDR3 region has the DNA TGCGCCAGCAGCCAAGGGGGCTCCAATCAGCCCCAGCATTTT. Protein product: CASSQGGSNQPQHF.

This clone has only one observation. The chain couples TRBV7-2 to TRBJ2-3; possibly TRBD1 for D (6 bases). Germline CDR1 reads SGHTA; CDR2 reads FQGNSA. V lost 1 base, J lost 3 bases, and 8 bases lay in between. The CDR3 runs 14 residues. CDR3: CASSLGGRTDTQYF. The CDR3 DNA reads TGTGCCAGCAGCTTAGGGGGGCGGACAGATACGCAGTATTTT.

This chain connects TRBV5-6 to TRBJ1-2; 7 bases are a match to TRBD1. Germline CDR1 and CDR2: SGHDT and YYEEEE. The V gene end was trimmed by 4 bases and the J gene end by 4 bases; junction bases not matched to a gene: 4. The CDR3 runs 13 residues. CDR3 sequence: CASSEDRIYGYTF. In nucleotides, the CDR3 is TGTGCCAGCAGCGAGGACAGGATCTATGGCTACACCTTC.

This chain connects TRBV19 to TRBJ2-5; tentative D call: TRBD1 (6 bases). The CDR3 sequence is 13 residues long. Germline lookup yields CDR1 LNHDA and CDR2 SQIVND (reference sequence). The ends were cut back, 7 bases at V and 2 bases at J, with 11 bases in the middle. The CDR3 DNA follows: TGTGCCAGTAAAAGGACAGCGCAAGAGACCCAGTACTTC. Translating it yields CASKRTAQETQYF.

This clone was observed a handful of times. The chain uses TRBV13 and TRBJ1-2; D uncertain. V was pared by 5 bases and J by 4 bases, with 11 bases between. CDR1 is PRHDT, CDR2 FYEKMQ, per germline (reference sequence). The CDR3 contains 13 residues. The CDR3 loop is CASSHVTVYGYTF. The CDR3 bases are TGTGCCAGCAGCCACGTGACTGTCTATGGCTACACCTTC.

The rearrangement joins TRBV9 to TRBJ2-5; D gene uncertain. The CDR3 contains 14 residues. V dropped 4 bases and J dropped 0 bases, with 10 bases sitting between them. Germline V gives CDR1 SGDLS, CDR2 YYNGEE. CDR3 sequence reads: CASSSDIDQETQYF. The CDR3 coding sequence is TGTGCCAGCAGCTCCGACATCGACCAAGAGACCCAGTACTTC.

This chain connects TRBV20-1 to TRBJ2-7, with D perhaps TRBD2 (6 bases). Germline V lookup: CDR1 DFQATT, CDR2 SNEGSKA (reference sequence). The CDR3 extends over 14 amino acids. Trimming removed 3 bases from V and 4 bases from J, with 16 bases in between. The CDR3 protein is CSASYGGEVYEQYF. DNA of the CDR3: TGCAGTGCTAGTTACGGGGGAGAGGTATACGAGCAGTACTTC.

The rearrangement links TRBV4-1 to TRBJ2-2, with 9 bases identical to TRBD1. The length of the CDR3 is 17 residues. V dropped 4 bases and J dropped 3; count of bases not matched to a gene: 9. Looked up from germline, CDR1 is MGHRA and CDR2 is YSYEKL. As DNA, the CDR3 is TGCGCCAGCAGCCTCAAAGGGGGGACAGGGTACACCGGGGAGCTGTTTTTT. Translation: CASSLKGGTGYTGELFF.

The gene calls are TRBV3-1 (or the pseudogene TRBV3-2) and TRBJ2-2, with TRBD2 matching 11 bases. Germline lookup yields CDR1 LGHDT and CDR2 YNNKEL (reference sequence). CDR3 length: 17 amino acids. V lost 3 bases to trimming and J lost 4 bases; unmatched junction nucleotides: 7. The CDR3 DNA sequence: TGTGCCAGCAGCCACCTTAGCGGGAGGGCCGCCACCGGGGAGCTGTTTTTT. This sequence encodes CASSHLSGRAATGELFF.

The J gene is TRBJ1-1, the V gene TRBV12-3 or TRBV12-4; D uncertain. The CDR3 consists of 12 residues. Trimming left V 0 bases short and J 7 bases short, with 6 bases between. CDR3 DNA: TGTGCCAGCAGTTTAGCGGGCTTTGAAGCTTTCTTT. This codes for CASSLAGFEAFF.

The V gene is TRBV2, the J gene TRBJ2-7; no clear D gene. Per the germline V gene, CDR1 is SNHLY and CDR2 is FYNNEI. The CDR3 has 9 amino acids. Trimming left V 7 bases short and J 6 bases short, with 4 bases between. In nucleotides, the CDR3 is TGTGCCAGCAATAGCGAGCAGTACTTC. Its translation is CASNSEQYF.

The gene calls are TRBV9 and TRBJ2-6; D might be TRBD1 (5 bases). This CDR3 is 15 amino acids long. With 3 bases removed from V and 0 bases from J, the gap between germline ends came to 7 bases. CDR1 SGDLS and CDR2 YYNGEE come from the germline V gene. The DNA for the CDR3 is TGTGCCAGCAGCGAAGGGGACTCTGGGGCCAACGTCCTGACTTTC. Translation gives CASSEGDSGANVLTF.

The V gene is TRBV18, the J gene TRBJ2-2; TRBD1 matches at 9 bases. V was clipped by 3 bases and J by 6 bases; unmatched bases: 11. Germline CDR1 is KGHSH and CDR2 is LQKENI. CDR3 length: 17 residues. Here the CDR3 DNA reads TGTGCCAGCTCACCCTTGCTGAAGGGACAGGGTCCCGGGGAGCTGTTTTTT. Its translation: CASSPLLKGQGPGELFF.

This clone came up once. In nucleotides, the CDR3 is TGTGCCAGCAGTGAACGATGGGGTAGCGGGAGTTTGTCCTACAATGAGCAGTTCTTC. Its translation: CASSERWGSGSLSYNEQFF. The chain combines TRBV2 with TRBJ2-1; TRBD2 agrees at 9 bases. Trimming took 2 bases from V and 1 from J; bases not matched to a gene: 12. There are 19 residues in the CDR3. Germline lookup yields CDR1 SNHLY and CDR2 FYNNEI.

This rearrangement joins TRBV11-2 to TRBJ2-3; D gene uncertain. V gave up 0 bases and J gave up 0 bases, with 7 bases separating them. Germline-derived CDR1 and CDR2 are SGHAT and FQNNGV. The length of the CDR3 is 15 residues. CDR3: CASSLENYSTDTQYF. CDR3 nucleotides: TGTGCCAGCAGCTTAGAGAACTATAGCACAGATACGCAGTATTTT.

The chain joins TRBV28 to TRBJ1-3, with TRBD1 as a possible D gene (6 bases). The CDR3 consists of 18 residues. Germline-derived CDR1 and CDR2 are MDHEN and SYDVKM. The germline V and J ends were trimmed by 4 bases and 0 bases, with 19 bases remaining between them. The CDR3 region is CASSSLAGTQNSGNTIYF. CDR3 nucleotides: TGTGCCAGCAGTTCCCTTGCTGGGACACAGAACTCTGGAAACACCATATATTTT.